This T cell receptor beta chain was sequenced in a study of T-cell reconstitution after alpha-beta-depleted transplantation in children (dated by TCRdb to the mid-2010s). About the study as a whole: The study quantitatively tracked T-cell immune reconstitution after TCRalphabeta/CD19-depleted allogeneic hematopoietic cell transplantation in children using TCR repertoire profiling. Study-wide findings and limitations: Over subsequent months, a decline in hyperexpanded clone frequencies was noted, and after one year, T-cell counts and TCRbeta diversity were mostly ascribed to newly produced T cells. The high TCRbeta diversity at day 60 in some patients was ascribed to recipient T cells and intrathymic progenitors that had survived conditioning. About two months after transplant, the apparently early recovery of alphabetaT-cell counts reportedly depended on just several hundred clones that had expanded rapidly and came from non-depleted graft cells.

A few counts support this clonotype. Its antigen remains undetermined. Within one base of it there is no much larger clone, and no base qualities were kept. Spanning cysteine to phenylalanine, the CDR3 consists of 12 amino acids. The CDR3 DNA has 36 bases and is translated from base 1. The germline V gene (reference sequence) sets CDR1 to DFQATT and CDR2 to SNEGSKA. V loses 5 bases, J loses 4 bases, and the germline ends lie 12 bases apart. The sample's treatment or condition label, in plain terms: allogeneic hematopoietic cell transplantation with graft depleted of TCRalphabeta T cells and CD19 B cells. Transplant recipients were children who received TCRalphabeta/CD19-depleted allogeneic hematopoietic cell grafts. Library preparation was by PCR. Reads for this sample came from an Illumina HiSeq 2500. TCR library preparation used molecular barcoding, with unique molecular identifiers applied to normalize quantification of the TCRbeta repertoire. The public reads were reprocessed in TCRdb via fastp at Q25 and MiXCR, keeping in-frame beta chains. One record per CDR3 amino acid sequence lists the most common genes and DNA. For this sample the table gives 670,000 or so distinct CDR3 sequences, of which roughly 14% were detected only once. Jointly, the top ten make up 0.79% of the sample.

Sample: PBMCs, taken before TCRalphabeta/CD19-depleted stem cell transplant. This sequence was found in a girl aged 2-10 years with congenital amegakaryocytic thrombocytopenia, due to receive a stem cell transplant. The chain employs TRBV20-1 and TRBJ2-7; no D gene can be assigned with confidence. The sequence in DNA is TGCAGTGCTCTCCTAGGGCCTTACGAGCAGTACTTC. Translated, this is CSALLGPYEQYF.